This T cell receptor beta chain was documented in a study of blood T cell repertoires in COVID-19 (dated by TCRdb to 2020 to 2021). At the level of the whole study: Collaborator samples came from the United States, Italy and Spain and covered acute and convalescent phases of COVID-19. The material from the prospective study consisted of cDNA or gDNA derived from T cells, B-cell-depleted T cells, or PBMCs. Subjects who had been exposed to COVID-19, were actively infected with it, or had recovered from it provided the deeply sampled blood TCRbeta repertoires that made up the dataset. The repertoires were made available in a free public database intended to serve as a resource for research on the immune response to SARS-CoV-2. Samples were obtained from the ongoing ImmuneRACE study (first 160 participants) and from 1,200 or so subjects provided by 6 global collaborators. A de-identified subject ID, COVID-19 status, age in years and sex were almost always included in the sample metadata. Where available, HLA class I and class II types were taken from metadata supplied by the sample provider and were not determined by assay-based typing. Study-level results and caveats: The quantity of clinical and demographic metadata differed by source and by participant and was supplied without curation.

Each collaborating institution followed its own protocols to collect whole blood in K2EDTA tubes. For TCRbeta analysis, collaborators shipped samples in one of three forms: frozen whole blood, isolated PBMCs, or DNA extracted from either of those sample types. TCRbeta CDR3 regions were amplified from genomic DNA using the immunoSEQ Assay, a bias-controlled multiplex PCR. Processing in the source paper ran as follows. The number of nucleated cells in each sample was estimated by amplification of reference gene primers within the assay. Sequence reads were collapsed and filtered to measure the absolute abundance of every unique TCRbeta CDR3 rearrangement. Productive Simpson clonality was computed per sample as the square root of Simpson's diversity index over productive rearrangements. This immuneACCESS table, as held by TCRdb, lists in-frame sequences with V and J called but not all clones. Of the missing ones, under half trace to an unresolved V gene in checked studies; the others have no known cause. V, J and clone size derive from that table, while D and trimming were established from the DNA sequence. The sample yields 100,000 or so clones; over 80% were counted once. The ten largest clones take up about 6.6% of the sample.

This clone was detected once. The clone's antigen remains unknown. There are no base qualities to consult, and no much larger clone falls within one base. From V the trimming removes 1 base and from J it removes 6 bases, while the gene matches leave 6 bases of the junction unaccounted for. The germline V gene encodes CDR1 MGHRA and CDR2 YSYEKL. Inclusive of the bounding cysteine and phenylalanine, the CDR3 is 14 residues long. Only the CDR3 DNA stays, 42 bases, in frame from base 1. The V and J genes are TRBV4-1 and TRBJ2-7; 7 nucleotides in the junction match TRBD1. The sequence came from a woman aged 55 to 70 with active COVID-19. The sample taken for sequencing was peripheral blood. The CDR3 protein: CASSQVPGQLEQYF. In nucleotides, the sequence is TGCGCCAGCAGCCAAGTCCCGGGACAGCTCGAGCAGTACTTC.